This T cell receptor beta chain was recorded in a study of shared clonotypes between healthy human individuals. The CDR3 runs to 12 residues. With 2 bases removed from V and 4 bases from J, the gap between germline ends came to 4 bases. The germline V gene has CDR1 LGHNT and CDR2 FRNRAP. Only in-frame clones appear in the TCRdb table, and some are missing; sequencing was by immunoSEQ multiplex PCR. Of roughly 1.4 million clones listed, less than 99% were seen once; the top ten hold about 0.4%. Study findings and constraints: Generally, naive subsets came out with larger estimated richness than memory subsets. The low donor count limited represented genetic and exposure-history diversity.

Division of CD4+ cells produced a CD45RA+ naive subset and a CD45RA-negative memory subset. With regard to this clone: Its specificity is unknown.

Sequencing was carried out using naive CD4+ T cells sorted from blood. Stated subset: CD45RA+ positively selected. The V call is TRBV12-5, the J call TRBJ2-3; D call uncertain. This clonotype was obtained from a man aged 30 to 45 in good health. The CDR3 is CASGLNADTQYF. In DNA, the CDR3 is TGTGCTAGTGGTTTGAATGCAGATACGCAGTATTTT.